These 28 T cell receptor beta chains share one sample of origin, sequenced in a study of T-cell reconstitution after alpha-beta-depleted transplantation in children. Unique molecular identifiers were incorporated during preparation of the TCRbeta library. TCRdb ran MiXCR on the PCR reads and lists one entry per CDR3 protein. In the table there are roughly 340,000 distinct CDR3 sequences, around 16% of which are singletons. Sequences were derived from PBMCs, mostly from graft donor cells, sampled 360 days after TCRalphabeta/CD19-depleted stem cell transplant. The receptors derive from a male patient aged 2-15 years who had a stem cell transplant for acute lymphoblastic leukemia, so the T cells may come from the graft donor.

The V and J genes are TRBV7-8 and TRBJ2-2; D is unresolved. This CDR3 comprises 15 residues. The V end was cut by 2 bases, the J end by 6 bases, with 13 bases between. Germline V lookup: CDR1 SGHVS, CDR2 FQNEAQ. The CDR3 nucleotides are TGTGCCAGCAGCTTACTCCACTTGGACCCCGGGGAGCTGTTTTTT. It translates to CASSLLHLDPGELFF.

The CDR3 DNA is TGCAGCGTTTGGAGCGGGAGGGCCCCACGGGGAGATACGCAGTATTTT. This sequence encodes CSVWSGRAPRGDTQYF. This sequence joins TRBV29-1 and TRBJ2-3, with 10 bases aligning to TRBD2. Germline CDR1 and CDR2: SQVTM and ANQGSEA. CDR3 length: 16 amino acids. After removal of 5 bases from V and 5 bases from J, the junction contained 13 bases not matched to a gene.

The chain joins TRBV11-2 to TRBJ2-1, with 7 bases matching TRBD2. This CDR3 has 21 amino acids. With 1 base clipped from V and 0 bases from J, the junction kept 18 bases outside the gene matches. Germline V gene data show CDR1 as SGHAT and CDR2 as FQNNGV. DNA of the CDR3: TGTGCCAGCAGCTTAGTGGGGGGTGTCGGGAGGAGCCTTATCTCCTACAATGAGCAGTTCTTC. It yields the protein CASSLVGGVGRSLISYNEQFF.

This clonotype was counted between two and nine times. The chain employs TRBV7-9 and TRBJ2-7, with 8 positions matching TRBD1. The junction had 5 bases not matched to a gene; V was cut back by 4 bases and J by 3 bases. Germline V gene sequence: CDR1 SEHNR, CDR2 FQNEAQ (reference sequence). CDR3 length equals 14 residues. The CDR3 DNA reads as TGTGCCAGCAGCTCGGGACAGGAGTACTACGAGCAGTACTTC. Translation: CASSSGQEYYEQYF.

Many counts were recorded for this clonotype. This CDR3 reads CASSIWTGAYGYTF. The CDR3 DNA is TGCGCCAGCAGCATCTGGACAGGGGCCTATGGCTACACCTTC. The rearrangement links TRBV5-1 to TRBJ1-2, with TRBD1 matching 9 bases. Germline CDR1 is SGHRS and CDR2 is YFSETQ. V dropped 4 bases and J dropped 4; count of bases not matched to a gene: 5. CDR3 length: 14 residues.

In this sample, this clonotype turned up a few times. The rearrangement joins TRBV29-1 to TRBJ2-1; 10 bases are shared with TRBD2. V shed 4 bases and J 4 bases; nucleotides not matched to a gene: 4. This CDR3 is 14 amino acids long. From germline, CDR1 is SQVTM and CDR2 ANQGSEA. The CDR3 DNA reads TGCAGCGTTGTTCCGGGACTAGCGTACAATGAGCAGTTCTTC. Its protein product is CSVVPGLAYNEQFF.

This sequence joins TRBV4-3 and TRBJ1-2; D not certain. V was clipped by 3 bases and J by 4 bases, with 9 bases between them. This CDR3 comprises 13 residues. Germline V gene data show CDR1 as LGHNA and CDR2 as YSLEER. This chain's CDR3 is CASSHGLSYGYTF. The CDR3 DNA reads as TGCGCCAGCAGCCATGGATTGAGCTATGGCTACACCTTC.

This clonotype was seen a handful of times. V is TRBV5-6 and J is TRBJ2-1; the match to TRBD2 covers 9 bases. Germline assignment: CDR1 SGHDT and CDR2 YYEEEE. With 3 bases clipped from V and 0 bases from J, the junction kept 4 bases outside the gene matches. The CDR3 consists of 16 residues. The CDR3 sequence: CASSYLSGSSYNEQFF. In nucleotides, the CDR3 is TGTGCCAGCAGCTACCTTAGCGGGAGCTCCTACAATGAGCAGTTCTTC.

This clonotype has more than one count but fewer than ten. V usage is TRBV4-3 and J usage is TRBJ2-7, with 10 bases aligning to TRBD2. The CDR3 extends over 15 amino acids. The germline gives CDR1 LGHNA, CDR2 YSLEER. The junction had 5 bases not matched to a gene; V was cut back by 2 bases and J by 4 bases. The DNA for the CDR3 is TGCGCCAGCAGCCAATTTCCAGCGGGAGGGTACGAGCAGTACTTC. Its translation: CASSQFPAGGYEQYF.

J is TRBJ2-3 and V is TRBV20-1, with 8 bases identical to TRBD2. Losses at the gene ends were 6 bases for V and 5 bases for J; bases not matched to a gene: 10. The CDR3 spans 14 residues. Germline V gene sequence: CDR1 DFQATT, CDR2 SNEGSKA (reference sequence). The CDR3 here is CSALGAAGEDTQYF. The CDR3, as DNA: TGCAGTGCCCTGGGGGCAGCGGGAGAAGATACGCAGTATTTT.

This clonotype has at least ten counts. The chain recombines TRBV15 with TRBJ1-1; D call uncertain. V lost 4 bases, J lost 5 bases, and 11 bases lay in between. Looked up from germline, CDR1 is LNHNV and CDR2 is YYDKDF (reference sequence). There are 13 residues in the CDR3. The CDR3 is CATSKEWRTEAFF. CDR3 in DNA: TGTGCCACCAGCAAGGAGTGGAGGACTGAAGCTTTCTTT.

The chain uses TRBV29-1 and TRBJ2-1; 7 bases agree with TRBD1. J lost 7 bases, V lost 4 bases, and 10 bases had no gene match. This CDR3 is 14 amino acids long. CDR1 is SQVTM, CDR2 ANQGSEA, per germline. The CDR3 here is CSVGAAGGRNEQFF. CDR3 sequence (DNA): TGCAGCGTTGGGGCGGCAGGGGGTCGGAATGAGCAGTTCTTC.

The genes are TRBV12-3 or TRBV12-4 and TRBJ2-7; the D gene is possibly TRBD1 (6 bases). The V end lost 1 base, the J end lost 5 bases, and 9 bases lay between the germline ends. The CDR3 is made up of 13 amino acids. The CDR3 sequence: CASSLVRGNEQYF. In DNA, the CDR3 is TGTGCCAGCAGTTTAGTCAGGGGCAACGAGCAGTACTTC.

V is TRBV20-1 and J is TRBJ1-2; a weak D match, TRBD1 (5 bases). Trimming pared 3 bases from V and 4 bases from J, leaving 18 bases between. This CDR3 comprises 15 residues. Germline V gene lookup returns CDR1 DFQATT and CDR2 SNEGSKA (reference sequence). The DNA for the CDR3 is TGCAGTGCTAGGGTACAGGTGGACGGGATCTATGGCTACACCTTC. Its translation is CSARVQVDGIYGYTF.

The CDR3 is CASRLRRSNTGELFF. CDR3 coding DNA: TGTGCCAGCAGACTCAGACGGTCGAACACCGGGGAGCTGTTTTTT. This chain joins TRBV6-2 or TRBV6-3 and TRBJ2-2; D ambiguous. Germline V gene lookup returns CDR1 MNHEY and CDR2 SVGEGT. The CDR3 totals 15 residues. V lost 6 bases, J lost 0 bases, and 11 bases lay in between.

V and J are TRBV28 and TRBJ2-5; 12 nucleotides match TRBD1. There are 19 residues in the CDR3. Germline CDR1 reads MDHEN; CDR2 reads SYDVKM. V lost 4 bases to trimming and J lost 4 bases; unmatched junction nucleotides: 16. The CDR3 protein is CASSSSNRDRGLLGETQYF. CDR3 nucleotides: TGTGCCAGCAGTTCCTCCAACCGGGACAGGGGGCTCTTGGGAGAGACCCAGTACTTC. Full variable domain (remainder filled in from reference TRBV28 and TRBJ2-5): DVKVTQSSRYLVKRTGEKVFLECVQDMDHENMFWYRQDPGLGLRLIYFSYDVKMKEKGDIPEGYSVSREKKERFSLILESASTNQTSMYLCASSSSNRDRGLLGETQYFGPGTRLLVL.

Only a few counts were recorded for this clonotype. The rearrangement joins TRBV27 to TRBJ2-1; 9 nucleotides agree with TRBD2. Germline CDR1 MNHEY, CDR2 SMNVEV (reference sequence). The CDR3 is made up of 15 amino acids. The V and J ends lost 4 bases and 10 bases, in that order; junction bases with no gene match: 11. CDR3 nucleotides: TGTGCCAGCAGTTCGGATAGCGGGAGAATTGGGGAGCAGTTCTTC. Its translation is CASSSDSGRIGEQFF.

Here the CDR3 reads CASSSWDNYNEQFF. In DNA, the CDR3 is TGTGCCAGCAGTTCATGGGACAACTACAATGAGCAGTTCTTC. The J gene is TRBJ2-1, the V gene TRBV27, with D perhaps matching TRBD1 (6 bases). The CDR3 totals 14 residues. Between the trimmed V and J ends, which lost 4 bases and 3 bases, there was a span of 10 bases. CDR1 is MNHEY and CDR2 is SMNVEV in the germline V gene (reference sequence).

V is TRBV5-1 and J is TRBJ1-4; maybe TRBD1 (5 bases). V lost 0 bases, J lost 7 bases, and 10 bases lay in between. The length of the CDR3 is 14 residues. Germline CDR1 reads SGHRS; CDR2 reads YFSETQ. The CDR3 bases are TGCGCCAGCAGCTTGGGCGGGGCGCGTGAAAAACTGTTTTTT. Residues: CASSLGGAREKLFF.

V and J are TRBV7-2 and TRBJ2-5; D is unresolved. Trimming removed 1 base at V and 3 bases at J, with 6 bases between. The CDR3 length is 13 residues. Germline loops: CDR1 SGHTA, CDR2 FQGNSA. The CDR3 DNA reads as TGTGCCAGCAGCTTAGTTCCAGAAGAGACCCAGTACTTC. It yields the protein CASSLVPEETQYF.

This clonotype was counted many times. V and J are TRBV19 and TRBJ2-3, with D perhaps matching TRBD2 (5 bases). The CDR3 extends over 12 amino acids. The germline V gene encodes CDR1 LNHDA and CDR2 SQIVND (reference sequence). Trimming pared 1 base from V and 6 bases from J, leaving 5 bases between. DNA for the CDR3: TGTGCCAGTAGTATAGGCGGGGATACGCAGTATTTT. Residues: CASSIGGDTQYF.

The chain joins TRBV4-2 to TRBJ2-1; 7 nucleotides agree with TRBD2. This CDR3 comprises 16 residues. The junction had 11 bases not matched to a gene; V was cut back by 2 bases and J by 7 bases. In germline, CDR1 is LGHNA, CDR2 YNFKEQ. CDR3 nucleotide sequence: TGTGCCAGCAGCCAAAGAGCGGGGAGGGAAACGAATGAGCAGTTCTTC. This codes for CASSQRAGRETNEQFF.

This clonotype was picked up many times. The rearrangement joins TRBV18 to TRBJ2-3; tentative D call: TRBD1 (5 bases). V was pared by 6 bases and J by 5 bases, with 9 bases between. The CDR3 is made up of 12 amino acids. Germline V gene lookup returns CDR1 KGHSH and CDR2 LQKENI. CDR3 loop: CASSPQGDTQYF. The DNA for the CDR3 is TGTGCCAGCTCTCCTCAGGGAGATACGCAGTATTTT.

The chain links TRBV10-3 to TRBJ1-1, with 9 bases lining up with TRBD1. V lost 5 bases, J lost 3 bases, and 7 bases stayed unmatched. There are 15 residues in the CDR3. The germline CDR1 and CDR2 sequences are ENHRY and SYGVKD. CDR3 bases: TGTGCCATCAGTTCTCGGGACAGGGAGGACACTGAAGCTTTCTTT. Translated: CAISSRDREDTEAFF.

This chain uses TRBV12-3 or TRBV12-4 with TRBJ2-1; D unresolved. The CDR3 spans 18 residues. V was clipped by 3 bases and J by 6 bases, with 24 bases between them. CDR3 coding DNA: TGTGCCAGCAGTTTTACGTGGCTGGATGGTGGGTTGTGCAATGAGCAGTTCTTC. This encodes CASSFTWLDGGLCNEQFF.

This clonotype was seen at least ten times. The genes are TRBV4-3 and TRBJ2-2; D is ambiguous. CDR1 LGHNA and CDR2 YSLEER come from the germline V gene. Trimming took 0 bases from V and 7 from J, leaving 12 bases between them. The length of the CDR3 is 15 residues. CDR3 amino acids: CASSQDMRRNGELFF. The CDR3 DNA is TGCGCCAGCAGCCAAGATATGAGGCGTAACGGGGAGCTGTTTTTT.

This clonotype has a handful of counts. The chain links TRBV7-9 to TRBJ1-1; TRBD1 might be the D (5 bases). This CDR3 comprises 13 residues. With 6 bases removed from V and 7 bases from J, the gap between germline ends came to 15 bases. The germline V gene encodes CDR1 SEHNR and CDR2 FQNEAQ (reference sequence). The CDR3 DNA is TGTGCCAGCAGGACGTCCTACAGGATTGAAGCTTTCTTT. Its translation is CASRTSYRIEAFF.

This clonotype appeared once. This may stem from a read error, because a much larger clone lies one nucleotide away. The rearrangement links TRBV28 to TRBJ2-7, with a tentative D call TRBD1 (6 bases). Trimming removed 7 bases at V and 6 bases at J, with 19 bases between. Germline V gene sequence: CDR1 MDHEN, CDR2 SYDVKM. This CDR3 spans 14 amino acids. CDR3 sequence reads: CASTPQGWGVEQYF. The CDR3 DNA reads as TGTGCCAGCACCCCACAGGGTTGGGGTGTCGAGCAGTACTTC. The entire variable domain, with the rest obtained from reference TRBV28 and TRBJ2-7, is as follows: DVKVTQSSRYLVKRTGEKVFLECVQDMDHENMFWYRQDPGLGLRLIYFSYDVKMKEKGDIPEGYSVSREKKERFSLILESASTNQTSMYLCASTPQGWGVEQYFGPGTRLTVT.